In this sample, the clone carrying this T cell receptor beta chain turned up many times. Its antigen is unknown. This sample was taken from a study of T cells after yellow fever vaccination. Whole-study findings and limits: A secondary response was less intense yet reached its peak sooner, at day 5 versus 15. Abundant contaminating clonotypes from the bulk population could appear in FACS-sorted repertoires. At around 96% for CD4 and 75% to 90% for CD8, most primary-vaccination clones showed up again after the booster.

The CDR3 is 13 residues long. From germline, CDR1 is SGHTA and CDR2 FQGNSA. Deletions cut 3 bases from V and 3 bases from J, with 5 bases between. TCR cDNA was made by 5'RACE template switching, adding a universal primer site and UMIs. MiXCR, applied by TCRdb to the 5' RACE reads, yields one record per CDR3 protein. The sample yields under 600,000 distinct CDR3 sequences, about 14% seen once. Sequences were derived from PBMCs, sampled on the day of the yellow fever booster vaccination. The sequence was collected from a man aged 25 to 40 who received the YFV17D yellow fever vaccine. V usage is TRBV7-2 and J usage is TRBJ2-2; D ambiguous. In DNA form, the CDR3 reads TGTGCCAGCAGCTTGTACTACACCGGGGAGCTGTTTTTT. It specifies CASSLYYTGELFF.